Below, one T cell receptor beta chain is given with its context. Antigen unknown. Coverage ceases 3 residues before the CDR3 finishes, and the germline J gene fills in the end. The data were obtained in a study of Tregs in tolerant kidney transplant recipients. Overall study: Mixed chimerism was transient after nonmyeloablative marrow transplants from related graft donors.

Germline CDR1 DFQATT, CDR2 SNEGSKA (reference sequence). V dropped 6 bases and J dropped 0 bases, with 6 bases sitting between them. The CDR3 extends over 11 amino acids. Assay used: immunoSEQ multiplex PCR; TCRdb lists only in-frame clones, some missing. This repertoire includes under 40,000 clones. CD4+CD25+CD127- Tregs, CD4+CD25- non-Tregs, CD4 and CD8 cells were sorted. Study results and caveats: Antigen-driven expansion was suggested because donor-specific Tregs expanded more than all Tregs in tolerant patients.

This receptor was identified in a human donor who received a combined kidney and bone marrow transplant. This specimen consisted of CD8+ T cells from blood, obtained before the transplant. V usage is TRBV20-1 and J usage is TRBJ2-7, with D uncertain. CDR3 amino acids: CSAFSSYEQYF. CDR3 bases read: TGCAGTGCGTTCAGCTCCTACGAG.